This T cell receptor (beta chain) was recorded in a study of blood T cell repertoires in COVID-19 (dated by TCRdb to the early 2020s). A note on the overall study: Collaborator samples came from the United States, Italy and Spain and covered acute and convalescent phases of COVID-19. The material from the prospective study consisted of cDNA or gDNA derived from T cells, B-cell-depleted T cells, or PBMCs. Where HLA class I and class II types were available, the types were taken from metadata supplied by the sample provider, not from assay-based typing. The samples were drawn from two sources: the first 160 participants of the ongoing ImmuneRACE study, and over 1,000 subjects contributed by 6 global collaborators. The repertoires were released in a freely available public database meant as a resource for research on the immune response to SARS-CoV-2. Sample metadata almost always included a de-identified subject ID, COVID-19 status, age in years and sex. Subjects who had been exposed to COVID-19, were actively infected with it, or had recovered from it provided the deeply sampled blood TCRbeta repertoires that made up the dataset.

TCRbeta CDR3 regions were amplified from genomic DNA using the immunoSEQ Assay, a bias-controlled multiplex PCR. For the original study's pipeline: Within the assay, amplification of reference gene primers was used to estimate how many nucleated cells each sample contained. To quantify the absolute abundance of each unique TCRbeta CDR3 rearrangement, sequence reads were collapsed and filtered. For each sample, productive Simpson clonality was calculated as the square root of Simpson's diversity index over productive rearrangements. TCRdb took over this immuneACCESS table, retaining in-frame rearrangements with V and J assigned. Such tables are incomplete; in checked studies, under half of the missing clones stem from an unresolved V gene, and the remainder is unexplained. The D gene and trimming were derived from the DNA, and the V and J assignments and clone size from that table. This sample has over 130,000 clones in its table, and 87% of those were observed once. The ten top clones hold about 4.2% of the sample.

What the study reported, not specific to this receptor: The amount of clinical and demographic metadata varied by source and participant and was provided uncurated.

V is shortened by 7 bases, J by 0 bases, and the region joining them spans 12 bases. Including the terminal cysteine and phenylalanine, the CDR3 comprises 14 residues. The read is trimmed to its CDR3 DNA, 42 bases read in frame from base 1. The germline V gene specifies SGHVS as CDR1 and FNYEAQ as CDR2. As to this clone: The antigen it recognizes is unknown. No per-base quality is available; no much larger clone lies one base away.

Each collaborating institution followed its own protocols to collect whole blood in K2EDTA tubes. For TCRbeta analysis, collaborator samples were shipped as frozen whole blood, as isolated PBMCs, or as DNA extracted from either sample type. The chain is assembled from TRBV7-6 and TRBJ2-5, with the D gene not confidently named. The specimen was peripheral blood. This TCR came from an older woman with active or convalescent COVID-19. The CDR3 corresponds to CASTTTPYQETQYF. The sequenced DNA is TGTGCCAGCACAACTACGCCGTACCAAGAGACCCAGTACTTC.